The 3 T cell receptor beta chains below were found in one sample sequenced in a study of T-cell memory formation after mild COVID-19. From the 5' RACE reads, TCRdb called clonotypes with MiXCR, one entry per CDR3 protein. The repertoire includes around 420,000 distinct CDR3 sequences, less than 25% of them detected once, and around 8.1% sits in the top ten. The sample was PBMCs or a T cell subset sorted from them (not recorded which). The receptors here all came from an adult woman who had mild COVID-19 (a few samples of this study predate the infection). Cell type and time point are not known.

The genes are TRBV24-1 and TRBJ1-2; 7 nucleotides align to TRBD1. Germline V lookup: CDR1 KGHDR, CDR2 SFDVKD. The V segment lost 5 bases and the J segment 0 bases; nucleotides outside the gene matches: 5. The CDR3 covers 15 residues. CDR3 coding DNA: TGTGCCACCAGTGGGGGACAGAAAGCTAACTATGGCTACACCTTC. Translated: CATSGGQKANYGYTF.

The genes are TRBV29-1 and TRBJ2-2; D may be TRBD2 (5 bases). Trimming removed 6 bases from V and 4 bases from J, with 9 bases in between. CDR3 length equals 12 residues. From germline, CDR1 is SQVTM and CDR2 ANQGSEA. This CDR3 reads CSVPGGTGELFF. For the CDR3, the DNA is TGCAGCGTCCCCGGAGGCACCGGGGAGCTGTTTTTT.

This clonotype came up once. The V call is TRBV18, the J call TRBJ2-7; D may be TRBD1 or TRBD2 (5 bases each). Germline assignment: CDR1 KGHSH and CDR2 LQKENI. Deletions cut 6 bases from V and 7 bases from J, with 16 bases between. CDR3 length equals 13 residues. CDR3 in DNA: TGTGCCAGCTCCCCGCAGCGAGGGGCAGAGCAGTACTTC. Its translation is CASSPQRGAEQYF.